The rows below give T cell receptor beta chains drawn from one sample of a study of CD8 T cells in Susac syndrome. TCRdb independently ran MiXCR on the immunoSEQ multiplex PCR reads; one entry per CDR3 protein. The sample has hundreds of thousands of distinct CDR3 sequences; over 75% are singletons. Sequenced material: CD8+ T cells from PBMCs. The receptors derive from a human donor with multiple sclerosis. CDR3s include the opening cysteine and the closing phenylalanine or tryptophan. D genes are given only for firm matches. For some rows the clone size is stated as once, few or many, or as a class when expanded; others skip it.

TRBJ1-2,TRBV6-5,NA,NA,TGTGCCAGCAGTTTTCGACAGCCTCACTCTTTCTATGGCTACACCTTC,CASSFRQPHSFYGYTF
TRBJ1-5,TRBV7-6,NA,NA,TGTGCCAGCAGCTTAGGGGTGCTACGTGTGGGAGGCAATCAGCCCCAGCATTTT,CASSLGVLRVGGNQPQHF
TRBJ2-1,TRBV7-2,TRBD1,NA,TGTGCCAGCAGCTTAGCGTCCGGGACAGGCAATGAGCAGTTCTTC,CASSLASGTGNEQFF
TRBJ2-7,TRBV15,NA,NA,TGTGCCACCAGCCCCCTCCGGGGGCAGATAACCTACGAGCAGTACTTC,CATSPLRGQITYEQYF
TRBJ2-1,TRBV27,NA,NA,TGTGCCAGCAGTTTATATAAATCCTACAATGAGCAGTTCTTC,CASSLYKSYNEQFF
TRBJ1-2,TRBV29-1,NA,NA,TGCAGCGCCGTTGGCTCGGGGCTCTTGGACTATGGCTACACCTTC,CSAVGSGLLDYGYTF
TRBJ1-5,TRBV7-9,NA,NA,TGTGCCAGCAGCTCTGTAGGAGGCAATCAGCCCCAGCATTTT,CASSSVGGNQPQHF
TRBJ2-1,TRBV9,TRBD2,NA,TGTGCCAGCAGCCACCGCCTTGGCGGGAGGGCCTTTGAGCAGTTCTTC,CASSHRLGGRAFEQFF
TRBJ2-1,TRBV20-1,NA,NA,TGCAGTGCTACTTTTGGGGCGCCCAATGAGCAGTTCTTC,CSATFGAPNEQFF
TRBJ2-1,TRBV6-5,NA,NA,TGTGCCAGCAGTAAGGGCGCCAGCTCCTACAATGAGCAGTTCTTC,CASSKGASSYNEQFF
TRBJ1-3,TRBV12-3/TRBV12-4,NA,NA,TGTGCCAGCAGCCTATCCGTGGGACGGAGCTCTGGAAACACCATATATTTT,CASSLSVGRSSGNTIYF
TRBJ1-3,TRBV30,NA,NA,TGTGCCTGGAGTGGAATGGACCCTGGAAACACCATATATTTT,CAWSGMDPGNTIYF
TRBJ2-3,TRBV3-1,NA,NA,TGTGCCAGCAGCCAAGACGACGGAGATACGCAGTATTTT,CASSQDDGDTQYF
TRBJ2-7,TRBV5-1,NA,NA,TGCGCCAGCAGCTGGGACGGGGGCACCTACGAGCAGTACTTC,CASSWDGGTYEQYF
TRBJ1-5,TRBV5-6,NA,NA,TGTGCCAGCAGCTCGGACAGTGGCAATCAGCCCCAGCATTTT,CASSSDSGNQPQHF
TRBJ1-1,TRBV27,NA,NA,TGTGCCAGCAGTTTCGGGCTACTCACTGAAGCTTTCTTT,CASSFGLLTEAFF
TRBJ2-3,TRBV28,NA,NA,TGTGCCAGCAGTTTAGTCTCGGACAGAGCAGATACGCAGTATTTT,CASSLVSDRADTQYF
TRBJ2-7,TRBV9,TRBD1,NA,TGTGCCAGCAGCGTAGCAATTTCAGGGGGCCACGAGCAGTACTTC,CASSVAISGGHEQYF
TRBJ2-4,TRBV6-2/TRBV6-3,NA,few,TGTGCCAGCAGCTATGGGGGTTCAGCCAAAAACATTCAGTACTTC,CASSYGGSAKNIQYF
TRBJ2-1,TRBV30,TRBD2,NA,TGTGCCTGGGACATAGCGGGAGCGAACAATGAGCAGTTCTTC,CAWDIAGANNEQFF
TRBJ1-1,TRBV27,NA,many,TGTGCCAGCAGTTTTGGGGGGAACACTGAAGCTTTCTTT,CASSFGGNTEAFF
TRBJ1-2,TRBV20-1,NA,NA,TGCAGTGCTAGAGAACTGACAGTGCAAGAAAACTATGGCTACACCTTC,CSARELTVQENYGYTF
TRBJ2-5,TRBV10-3,TRBD2,NA,TGTGCCACCAGTGAGTCTCTACTAAGCGGGGAGGCCCAAGAGACCCAGTACTTC,CATSESLLSGEAQETQYF
TRBJ2-2,TRBV6-2/TRBV6-3,NA,NA,TGTGCCAGCGGGCAGAACGGGGAGCTGTTTTTT,CASGQNGELFF
TRBJ1-2,TRBV29-1,NA,NA,TGCAGCGTTGGGGCCACAGAGAACAGCCTCTATGGCTACACCTTC,CSVGATENSLYGYTF
TRBJ2-5,TRBV27,NA,NA,TGTGCCAGCAGTTTATACGGTTCCCTCCAAGGACAGTACTTC,CASSLYGSLQGQYF
TRBJ2-1,TRBV4-3,NA,NA,TGCGCCAGCAGCCAAGATGTGCAGCTTCCCTACAATGAGCAGTTCTTC,CASSQDVQLPYNEQFF
TRBJ2-2,TRBV7-2,NA,NA,TGTGCCAGCACCCCCTGGGAGAACTGGAACACCGGGGAGCTGTTTTTT,CASTPWENWNTGELFF
TRBJ1-2,TRBV12-5,NA,NA,TGTGCTAGTGGTTTCGCCGGAGCCTTCTATGGCTACACCTTC,CASGFAGAFYGYTF
TRBJ2-1,TRBV6-5,NA,NA,TGTGCCAGCAGTCCCGGCGGGGCAAATGAGCAGTTCTTC,CASSPGGANEQFF
TRBJ2-1,TRBV12-3/TRBV12-4,NA,NA,TGTGCCAGCAGTTTAGGGGAAGGGCTGTTCTTC,CASSLGEGLFF
TRBJ2-2,TRBV9,NA,NA,TGTGCCAGCAGCCCATACACCGGGGATCTGTTTTTT,CASSPYTGDLFF
TRBJ2-1,TRBV24-1,NA,NA,TGTGCCACCAGTGATACGTCCCAGAAGTATGAGCAGTTCTTC,CATSDTSQKYEQFF
TRBJ1-2,TRBV6-1,TRBD1,NA,TGTGCCAGCAGCCGACAGGGGGAAGGACTAAGCGGTGGCTACACCTTC,CASSRQGEGLSGGYTF
TRBJ2-1,TRBV20-1,NA,NA,TGCAGTGCGGGGCCTGCTTACAATGAGCAGTTCTTC,CSAGPAYNEQFF
TRBJ1-2,TRBV20-1,NA,NA,TGCAGTGCCAGGGACCGTCAGGGGCCTCATGGCTACACCTTC,CSARDRQGPHGYTF
TRBJ2-1,TRBV30,NA,NA,TGTGCCTGGTTCCCTAGGAGCTCCTACAATGAGCAGTTCTTC,CAWFPRSSYNEQFF
TRBJ2-1,TRBV12-3/TRBV12-4,TRBD2,NA,TGTGCCAGCAGTGGGGGACTAGCGGGAAACGAGCAGTTCTTC,CASSGGLAGNEQFF
TRBJ2-7,TRBV28,TRBD2,NA,TGTGCCAGCAGCCTAGCGGGAGTGGGGACCTACGAGCAGTACTTC,CASSLAGVGTYEQYF
TRBJ2-1,TRBV12-3/TRBV12-4,NA,NA,TGTGCCAGCAGTTTTGGGCCTCGGGGCGGTCGCGCCTACAATGAGCAGTTCTTC,CASSFGPRGGRAYNEQFF
TRBJ2-1,TRBV19,NA,NA,TGTGCCAGTAGTATAGATCTATGGGGCGGGGTTGAGCAGTTCTTC,CASSIDLWGGVEQFF
TRBJ2-7,TRBV20-1,NA,NA,TGCAGTGCTAGGGTTCGAGGCCCCGGGTTGCGCGAGCAGTACTTC,CSARVRGPGLREQYF
TRBJ1-2,TRBV6-5,NA,NA,TGTGCCAGCAGTTACAAGGGGTTCCAGAGTGGCTACACCTTC,CASSYKGFQSGYTF
TRBJ2-7,TRBV5-1,NA,NA,TGCGCCAGCAGCTTGGGTAGGGGCGGGTCCGAGCAGTACTTC,CASSLGRGGSEQYF
TRBJ2-3,TRBV5-1,NA,NA,TGCGCCAGCAGGACCGAACTCCTCACAGATACGCAGTATTTT,CASRTELLTDTQYF
TRBJ2-2,TRBV6-2/TRBV6-3,NA,NA,TGTGCCAGCAGTACCACGGGGCCGGCCGGGGAGCTGTTTTTT,CASSTTGPAGELFF
TRBJ1-2,TRBV6-5,NA,NA,TGTGCCAGCAGTTACTCGCCCCGAGGCAACTATGGCTACACCTTC,CASSYSPRGNYGYTF
TRBJ2-1,TRBV3-1,NA,NA,TGTGCCAGCAGCTACACGGGTAGCGGAGTATACAATGAGCAGTTCTTC,CASSYTGSGVYNEQFF
TRBJ2-7,TRBV27,TRBD1,NA,TGTGCCAGCAGTATACAGACAGGGCCCTACGAGCAGTACTTC,CASSIQTGPYEQYF
TRBJ1-2,TRBV20-1,NA,NA,TGCAGTGCTAGTCACCGGGATTTCCGGGGTGGCTACACCTTC,CSASHRDFRGGYTF
TRBJ2-1,TRBV28,TRBD2,NA,TGTGCCAGCAGTTCAATTAGCGGGAGGGCCTTGTTCTACAATGAGCAGTTCTTC,CASSSISGRALFYNEQFF
TRBJ2-1,TRBV9,NA,NA,TGTGCCAGCAGCGCCGACAGCCTTTACAATGAGCAGTTCTTC,CASSADSLYNEQFF
TRBJ2-1,TRBV4-3,TRBD2,NA,TGCGCCAGCAGCCAAGATCTTAGCGGGAGTACCTACAATGAGCAGTTCTTC,CASSQDLSGSTYNEQFF
TRBJ2-7,TRBV4-1,NA,NA,TGCGCCAGCAGCCAAGATCAGGGATGGGGGCCCTCCTACGAGCAGTACTTC,CASSQDQGWGPSYEQYF
TRBJ2-3,TRBV5-4,NA,NA,TGTGCCAGCAGCTTGGGGCGGGCCACAGATACGCAGTATTTT,CASSLGRATDTQYF
TRBJ2-7,TRBV7-2,NA,NA,TGTGCCAGCAGCGTGTACCCTGCCCGTGCCACCCCTGCCCACGAGCAGTACTTC,CASSVYPARATPAHEQYF
TRBJ1-4,TRBV7-9,NA,NA,TGTGCCAGCAGGCCCATCCACGCAACTAATGAAAAACTGTTTTTT,CASRPIHATNEKLFF
TRBJ1-2,TRBV7-9,NA,NA,TGTGCCAGCAGCCAAAACCTTATTACAGGATCCGGGGGATATGGCTACACCTTC,CASSQNLITGSGGYGYTF
TRBJ1-5,TRBV28,NA,NA,TGTGCCAGCAGTAGCAGTCTCAATCAGCCCCAGCATTTT,CASSSSLNQPQHF
TRBJ2-7,TRBV5-6,TRBD2,NA,TGTGCCAGCAGCTTGGAAACTAGCGGCTGGGGCGAGCAGTACTTC,CASSLETSGWGEQYF